This TCR beta chain was retrieved from a study of T cells after somatic rescue of genetic block. This CDR3 contains 15 residues. V lost 4 bases and J lost 0; bases outside the gene matches: 4. CDR1 is MNHEY and CDR2 is SMNVEV in the germline V gene (reference sequence). Profiled with immunoSEQ multiplex PCR; TCRdb holds only in-frame clones, not every one. The sample shows some 74,000 clones, about nine tenths of them seen only once. This clone was seen only once. The chain joins TRBV27 to TRBJ2-7, with TRBD2 matching 9 bases. Sequencing was done on a sample of peripheral blood mononuclear cells (PBMCs). This clonotype was obtained from a young man. Here the CDR3 DNA reads TGTGCCAGCAGTTCGGCACTAGCGGGCTCCTACGAGCAGTACTTC. Translation: CASSSALAGSYEQYF.